The source of this TCR beta chain is a study of blood T cell repertoires in COVID-19. Study information: PBMCs, B-cell-depleted T cells, or T cells were the source of the cDNA or gDNA that made up the material.

In the authors' methods: Quantification of nucleated cells was approximated via reference gene primer amplification. Assay: immunoSEQ multiplex PCR; the TCRdb copy retains only in-frame clones and omits some. From that table come the V and J calls and clone size; the DNA was used to work out D and trimming. This table holds about 230,000 clones, approximately 91% found once. This clone has a single count. After removal of 4 bases from V and 4 bases from J, the junction contained 3 bases not matched to a gene. The CDR3 spans 14 residues. CDR1 is MNHEY, CDR2 SVGEGT, per germline. Sequencing was carried out using peripheral blood. The sequence was collected from a woman aged 55-69 years with acute or convalescent COVID-19. This sequence joins TRBV6-2 or TRBV6-3 and TRBJ1-5; 8 bases match TRBD1. This CDR3 is CASSWTGLNQPQHF. Written as DNA, the CDR3 is TGTGCCAGCAGTTGGACAGGGTTGAATCAGCCCCAGCATTTT.